Each of the 17 T cell receptor beta chains below was sequenced from the same sample in a study of beta chain features in type 1 diabetes. General study points: Moderately but significantly shorter TCRB CDR3s were found in Type 1 diabetes patients in all four CD4+ subsets.

Their target antigens are unknown. Every isolated RNA sample was fully reverse transcribed, so sequencing captured expressed TCRB transcripts. TCRdb's copy holds only in-frame clones and misses some; the assay was immunoSEQ multiplex PCR. The sample yields roughly 300,000 clones, approximately 14% seen once. The material sequenced was naive CD4+ T cells from blood. These receptor sequences come from a man aged 30 to 39 with type 1 diabetes.

The chain carries TRBV7-3 and TRBJ2-1; TRBD2 matches 8 bases. Per germline, CDR1 SGHTA and CDR2 FQGTGA. The CDR3 extends over 15 amino acids. The V and J ends lost 5 bases and 4 bases, in that order; junction bases with no gene match: 7. The CDR3 region is CASSRGLADYNEQFF. CDR3 sequence (DNA): TGTGCCAGCAGCCGTGGACTAGCAGATTACAATGAGCAGTTCTTC.

The rearrangement joins TRBV29-1 to TRBJ2-3; possibly TRBD2 for D (5 bases). The V end was cut by 8 bases, the J end by 4 bases, with 16 bases between. This CDR3 region has 13 residues. The germline CDR1 and CDR2 sequences are SQVTM and ANQGSEA. As DNA, the CDR3 is TGCAGCCATCCCCGGGGTTCATCAGATACGCAGTATTTT. This encodes CSHPRGSSDTQYF.

This clone has just a few counts. The chain employs TRBV5-6 and TRBJ1-1; 7 bases line up with TRBD1. Germline assignment: CDR1 SGHDT and CDR2 YYEEEE. The CDR3 runs to 16 residues. The ends lost 2 bases at V and 4 bases at J; junction bases unmatched: 11. The CDR3 sequence: CASSLVSGGGFTEAFF. In nucleotides, the CDR3 is TGTGCCAGCAGCTTAGTTTCAGGGGGTGGGTTCACTGAAGCTTTCTTT.

The chain is built from TRBV30 and TRBJ2-7; TRBD1 matches at 7 bases. With 0 bases clipped from V and 5 bases from J, the junction kept 7 bases outside the gene matches. Per the germline V gene, CDR1 is GTSNPN and CDR2 is SVGIG (reference sequence). CDR3 length: 14 residues. The CDR3 protein is CAWSVAGGNDEQYF. The CDR3 DNA sequence: TGTGCCTGGAGTGTCGCAGGGGGAAACGACGAGCAGTACTTC.

This clone was seen only a few times. This sequence joins TRBV11-2 and TRBJ2-7, with 8 bases matching TRBD2. Germline V gene sequence: CDR1 SGHAT, CDR2 FQNNGV. The CDR3 extends over 15 amino acids. V dropped 5 bases and J dropped 1; count of bases not matched to a gene: 7. In DNA form, the CDR3 reads TGTGCCAGCAGCGTCCTACTAGCGGAGTCCTACGAGCAGTACTTC. It translates to CASSVLLAESYEQYF.

The chain joins TRBV5-4 to TRBJ2-3; D perhaps matches TRBD2 (6 bases). Per germline, CDR1 SGHNT and CDR2 YYREEE (reference sequence). The CDR3 is 13 residues long. V lost 5 bases and J 5 bases, leaving 12 bases between the germline ends. The CDR3 region is CASRGGAGDTQYF. The CDR3, as DNA: TGTGCCAGCAGGGGGGGAGCGGGAGATACGCAGTATTTT. The entire variable domain, with the rest obtained from reference TRBV5-4 and TRBJ2-3, is as follows: ETGVTQSPTHLIKTRGQQVTLRCSSQSGHNTVSWYQQALGQGPQFIFQYYREEENGRGNFPPRFSGLQFPNYSSELNVNALELDDSALYLCASRGGAGDTQYFGPGTRLTVL.

Only a few counts were recorded for this clone. This rearrangement joins TRBV5-1 to TRBJ1-4; D is perhaps TRBD1 (5 bases). CDR3 size: 14 residues. The germline CDR1 and CDR2 sequences are SGHRS and YFSETQ. V lost 0 bases to trimming and J lost 7 bases, with 10 bases between them. The CDR3 DNA sequence: TGCGCCAGCAGCTTGGAGGGGATCGGTGAAAAACTGTTTTTT. Translating it yields CASSLEGIGEKLFF.

The chain is built from TRBV6-1 and TRBJ2-1; D is perhaps TRBD1 (5 bases). CDR1 and CDR2 (germline): MNHNS, SASEGT. The V end lost 8 bases, the J end lost 7 bases, and 9 bases lay between the germline ends. The length of the CDR3 is 11 residues. This CDR3 reads CASQGRNEQFF. CDR3 coding DNA: TGTGCCAGCCAGGGCAGGAATGAGCAGTTCTTC.

The chain recombines TRBV18 with TRBJ1-5; 7 bases line up with TRBD1. Germline CDR1 and CDR2: KGHSH and LQKENI. The CDR3 extends over 15 amino acids. The J segment lost 5 bases and the V segment lost 0 bases, leaving 4 bases of the junction unmatched. The CDR3 bases are TGTGCCAGCTCACCACCAGGGGGCCTTGATCAGCCCCAGCATTTT. Amino acids: CASSPPGGLDQPQHF.

This clone was found a few times. The CDR3 DNA sequence: TGTGCCTGGAGGTTACAGGGTTTTGGAGAGACCCAGTACTTC. Translated, it gives CAWRLQGFGETQYF. The V and J genes are TRBV30 and TRBJ2-5; TRBD1 is a possible D gene (6 bases). V was clipped by 3 bases and J by 4 bases, with 15 bases between them. The CDR3 runs to 14 residues. Germline-derived CDR1 and CDR2 are GTSNPN and SVGIG (reference sequence).

The gene calls are TRBV7-9 and TRBJ2-1; 7 bases map to TRBD1. The germline CDR1 and CDR2 sequences are SEHNR and FQNEAQ (reference sequence). The V and J ends lost 5 bases and 3 bases, in that order; junction bases with no gene match: 7. The CDR3 has 15 residues. Here the CDR3 reads CASSVRQGGYNEQFF. The CDR3 coding sequence is TGTGCCAGCAGCGTCCGACAGGGCGGCTACAATGAGCAGTTCTTC.

This chain uses TRBV7-9 with TRBJ2-6; D call uncertain. This CDR3 is built from 13 residues. The V and J ends lost 5 bases and 4 bases respectively, with 6 bases between them. The germline gives CDR1 SEHNR, CDR2 FQNEAQ (reference sequence). CDR3 sequence (DNA): TGTGCCAGCAGCCAATCAGGGGCCAACGTCCTGACTTTC. This gives the protein CASSQSGANVLTF.

This clone was seen a handful of times. CDR3 nucleotides: TGTGCCAGTTCAAGGGCCGGGACAGCCTACAATGAGCAGTTCTTC. Its translation: CASSRAGTAYNEQFF. V gene TRBV19 combines with J gene TRBJ2-1; 7 bases match TRBD1. V shed 8 bases, J shed 2 bases, and the junction held 9 bases outside the gene matches. CDR1 is LNHDA, CDR2 SQIVND, per germline (reference sequence). This CDR3 is built from 15 residues.

In this sample, this clone turned up a few times. The V call is TRBV30, the J call TRBJ1-5, with unresolved D. Trimming shortened V by 5 bases and J by 6 bases, and 14 bases separated the two germline ends. Germline CDR1 GTSNPN, CDR2 SVGIG (reference sequence). The length of the CDR3 is 13 residues. CDR3 amino acids: CAWGRAAGQPQHF. In nucleotides, the CDR3 is TGTGCCTGGGGCCGGGCCGCGGGTCAGCCCCAGCATTTT.

This clone has only a few counts. V and J are TRBV7-9 and TRBJ1-2; tentative D call: TRBD1 (6 bases). V was cut by 5 bases and J by 6 bases, with 19 bases left in between. Germline loops: CDR1 SEHNR, CDR2 FQNEAQ (reference sequence). There are 15 residues in the CDR3. The CDR3, as DNA: TGTGCCAGCAGCCGTTTAGCCATGACAGGCGATGGCTACACCTTC. Translation gives CASSRLAMTGDGYTF.

Only a few counts were recorded for this clone. The chain is built from TRBV7-9 and TRBJ2-2; maybe TRBD2 (6 bases). The CDR3 consists of 15 residues. Germline V gene lookup returns CDR1 SEHNR and CDR2 FQNEAQ (reference sequence). The V end lost 1 base, the J end lost 4 bases, and 10 bases lay between the germline ends. The CDR3: CASSLDGRRTGELFF. The CDR3 DNA follows: TGTGCCAGCAGCTTAGACGGGAGACGCACCGGGGAGCTGTTTTTT.

This clone was seen a handful of times. The V call is TRBV7-9, the J call TRBJ2-1; 7 nucleotides agree with TRBD2. Per germline, CDR1 SEHNR and CDR2 FQNEAQ (reference sequence). The CDR3 is 17 residues long. Trimming cost V 1 base and J 5 bases; bases outside gene matches: 11. CDR3 coding DNA: TGTGCCAGCAGCTTAGACCCGTCCGGGAGGTTCGACAATGAGCAGTTCTTC. Encoded protein: CASSLDPSGRFDNEQFF.